This T cell receptor beta chain was sequenced in a study of spatial heterogeneity in lung cancer (dated 2019 in TCRdb). About the investigation overall: Donors were around 71 patients with early-stage, untreated non-small cell lung cancer from the lung TRACERx cohort. Follow-up PBMC samples were sequenced whenever available, with a median time to follow-up of about 2 years after resection. Beta-chain transcripts were consistently detected in greater numbers than alpha-chain transcripts, which likely reflects a higher abundance of beta-chain transcripts. In the raw uncorrected reads, each unique combination of TCR and UMI appeared more than ten times on average. In non-small cell lung cancer, the study made a quantitative comparison of TCR alpha and beta repertoires among multiple tumor regions, matched nontumor lung and blood. The study linked features of the TCR repertoire to counts of nonsynonymous mutations, which were determined by whole-exome sequencing of tumor tissue. Both alpha and beta chains were TCR-sequenced in samples taken at surgery, namely 220 tumor regions, 64 matched nontumor lung samples and about 58 PBMC samples.

Measured from the cysteine to the phenylalanine, the CDR3 is 14 residues long. Just CDR3 DNA is preserved here, 42 bases in frame from base 1. Per the germline V gene (reference sequence), LGHDT is the CDR1 and YNNKEL is the CDR2. Trimming at the junction amounts to 4 bases on V and 7 bases on J, and the germline ends lie 11 bases apart. Libraries were prepared through 5' RACE. The sequencer listed for this sample is NextSeq 500. The TCR library protocol attached a unique molecular identifier to each TCR cDNA molecule to allow correction of PCR and sequencing errors. Per the original workflow: Decombinator tools were used for TCR identification, UMI-based error correction and CDR3 extraction. TCRs above a frequency of 2 per 1,000, corresponding to the top 1% of the tumor frequency distribution, were defined as expanded. Rényi diversity was computed with the R vegan package after subsampling each repertoire 100 times to 5,000 TCRs. CDR3 similarity networks were built from amino acid triplet string-kernel similarity, with CDR3s being connected when pairwise similarity was above 0.82. Using fastp trimming at Q25 and MiXCR clonotype assembly, TCRdb reanalyzed the public sequencing data and kept in-frame beta chains. Rows with one shared CDR3 protein collapse into an entry with the most common genes and DNA. TCRdb's processing, not the authors', yielded these V and J calls. The sample includes around 120,000 distinct CDR3 sequences, with about 12% observed a single time. The ten largest clones take up approximately 17% of the sample.

General findings and caveats noted by the study authors: Additional single-cell paired TCR alpha and beta sequencing was considered necessary to confirm, at a functional level, the hypothesis that regional TCRs recognize regional mutations. Comparisons of baseline and follow-up blood repertoires included only 15 or so patients. Ubiquitous expanded tumor TCRs were detected in blood more often at tumor resection than at routine follow-up.

In this sample, this clonotype turned up a few times. The antigen it binds to is not known. Per-base qualities were not stored, and no clone one base away is much larger. The time point tag for this specimen amounts to: blood at routine non-recurrence follow-up after resection. For TCR sequencing, whole RNA was extracted from tumor and nontumor lung tissue, or from cryopreserved PBMC samples, and no cell sorting was done. Patients were selected for TCR sequencing only if sufficient RNA was available from at least two tumor regions. The specimen comprised PBMCs, sampled at follow-up. The TCR comes from a male donor with early-stage non-small cell lung cancer. This sequence uses TRBV3-1 and TRBJ1-6; TRBD1 is perhaps the D gene, given 6 matching bases. The CDR3 corresponds to CASSPATGNSPLHF. The bases are TGTGCCAGCAGCCCCGCAACAGGGAATTCACCCCTCCACTTT.